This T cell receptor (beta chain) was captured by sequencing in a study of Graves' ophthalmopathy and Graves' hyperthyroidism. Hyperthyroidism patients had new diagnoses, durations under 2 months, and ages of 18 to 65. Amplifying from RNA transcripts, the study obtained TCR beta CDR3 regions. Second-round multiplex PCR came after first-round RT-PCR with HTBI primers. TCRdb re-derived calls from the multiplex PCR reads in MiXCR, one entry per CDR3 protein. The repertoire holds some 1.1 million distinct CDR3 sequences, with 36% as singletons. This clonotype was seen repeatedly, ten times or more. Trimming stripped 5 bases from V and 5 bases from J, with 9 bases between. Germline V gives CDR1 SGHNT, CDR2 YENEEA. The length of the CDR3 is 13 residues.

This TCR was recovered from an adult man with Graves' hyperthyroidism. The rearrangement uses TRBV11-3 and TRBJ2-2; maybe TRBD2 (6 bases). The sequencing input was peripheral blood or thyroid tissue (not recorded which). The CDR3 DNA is TGTGCCAGCAGCCCCGGACTAACCGGGGAGCTGTTTTTT. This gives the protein CASSPGLTGELFF.